The 12 T cell receptor beta chains below all came from one sample that was sequenced in a study of PD-1 blockade in classical Hodgkin lymphoma (dated by TCRdb to 2020 to 2021). The time point tag for this specimen amounts to: cycle 1 day 1 (C1D1), immediately before nivolumab initiation. Every trial patient had relapsed following autologous stem cell transplantation, and prior brentuximab vedotin exposure was what differed among cohorts A, B and C. Receptors were amplified or captured by the immunoSEQ multiplex PCR assay. TCRdb carries this immuneACCESS record with in-frame sequences only. Its versions omit some clonotypes, under half of them owing to an unresolved V gene in the studies checked, with the rest unexplained. The sample records 80,000 to 100,000 clones, around nine tenths of which are singletons. Roughly 2.8% of the sample comes from the top ten. Sequences were derived from peripheral blood mononuclear cells (PBMCs), sampled at baseline. These receptors were obtained from a human donor with classical Hodgkin lymphoma.

The chain recombines TRBV2 with TRBJ2-1; D tentatively fits TRBD1 or TRBD2 (6 bases each). There are 14 residues in the CDR3. V was clipped by 4 bases and J by 6 bases, with 13 bases between them. CDR1 SNHLY and CDR2 FYNNEI come from the germline V gene. The CDR3 reads CASSVRGTPNEQFF. CDR3 DNA: TGTGCCAGCAGTGTGAGGGGGACTCCCAATGAGCAGTTCTTC. The full variable domain, completed using reference TRBV2 and TRBJ2-1, is EPEVTQTPSHQVTQMGQEVILRCVPISNHLYFYWYRQILGQKVEFLVSFYNNEISEKSEIFDDQFSVERPDGSNFTLKIRSTKLEDSAMYFCASSVRGTPNEQFFGPGTRLTVL.

The rearrangement uses TRBV5-1 and TRBJ2-7, with D unresolved. Trimming removed 4 bases at V and 2 bases at J, with 13 bases between. The CDR3 runs 14 residues. In germline, CDR1 is SGHRS, CDR2 YFSETQ. The CDR3 here is CASSPLEQAYEQYF. DNA for the CDR3: TGCGCCAGCAGCCCACTCGAGCAGGCCTACGAGCAGTACTTC.

The chain combines TRBV28 with TRBJ2-3; D unresolved. The germline V and J ends were trimmed by 4 bases and 3 bases, with 5 bases remaining between them. CDR1 and CDR2 from the germline V gene are MDHEN and SYDVKM. This CDR3 contains 12 residues. CDR3 nucleotides: TGTGCCAGCAGTTGGGGTACAGATACGCAGTATTTT. It is translated as CASSWGTDTQYF. Looking up the rest from reference TRBV28 and TRBJ2-3 gives the full variable domain: DVKVTQSSRYLVKRTGEKVFLECVQDMDHENMFWYRQDPGLGLRLIYFSYDVKMKEKGDIPEGYSVSREKKERFSLILESASTNQTSMYLCASSWGTDTQYFGPGTRLTVL.

This rearrangement joins TRBV7-8 to TRBJ1-5; no definite D call. Germline-derived CDR1 and CDR2 are SGHVS and FQNEAQ. V shed 5 bases and J shed 2 bases, with 13 bases lying between them. The CDR3 extends over 15 amino acids. CDR3 sequence: CASSHTPVGNQPQHF. CDR3 nucleotides: TGTGCCAGCAGCCATACACCCGTTGGCAATCAGCCCCAGCATTTT.

This sequence joins TRBV19 and TRBJ2-7, with 10 bases identical to TRBD1. CDR1 is LNHDA and CDR2 is SQIVND in the germline V gene (reference sequence). After removal of 9 bases from V and 6 bases from J, the junction contained 14 bases not matched to a gene. This CDR3 spans 15 amino acids. The CDR3 protein is CASSPVPGQGFEQYF. In DNA, the CDR3 is TGTGCCAGCTCCCCCGTACCGGGACAGGGGTTCGAGCAGTACTTC.

This chain uses TRBV9 with TRBJ2-3; 11 bases line up with TRBD2. Germline values: CDR1 SGDLS, CDR2 YYNGEE. Unmatched junction bases numbered 7, after V lost 0 bases and J lost 4 bases. CDR3 size: 17 residues. CDR3 loop: CASSVGLGTSGADTQYF. The CDR3 DNA reads as TGTGCCAGCAGCGTAGGGCTTGGGACTAGCGGAGCAGATACGCAGTATTTT.

The V call is TRBV27, the J call TRBJ1-4; TRBD1 aligns across 7 bases. Losses at the gene ends were 2 bases for V and 8 bases for J; bases not matched to a gene: 8. The CDR3 has 15 residues. Per the germline V gene, CDR1 is MNHEY and CDR2 is SMNVEV (reference sequence). The CDR3 coding sequence is TGTGCCAGCAGTTTACGACAGGGTCGGAGGGAAAAACTGTTTTTT. This codes for CASSLRQGRREKLFF.

The chain couples TRBV28 to TRBJ2-7; D call uncertain. Germline CDR1 reads MDHEN; CDR2 reads SYDVKM. Trimming removed 6 bases at V and 3 bases at J, with 9 bases between. This CDR3 has 12 amino acids. Here the CDR3 DNA reads TGTGCCAGCAGCCTAGATAGCTACGAGCAGTACTTC. This gives the protein CASSLDSYEQYF.

For the CDR3, the DNA is TGTGCCAGCAGTGTAGACACCTCTCAGGGGGCAGGGGGGGATGAGCAGTTCTTC. Translating gives CASSVDTSQGAGGDEQFF. This sequence joins TRBV6-1 and TRBJ2-1, with D possibly matching TRBD1 (8 bases). Trimming removed 4 bases from V and 8 bases from J, with 27 bases in between. The CDR3 runs to 18 residues. From germline, CDR1 is MNHNS and CDR2 SASEGT.

This clone was recorded only once. The rearrangement joins TRBV27 to TRBJ1-4, with D hard to call. This CDR3 contains 14 residues. Trimming cost V 3 bases and J 8 bases, with 13 bases left between them. CDR1 is MNHEY, CDR2 SMNVEV, per germline (reference sequence). The CDR3 nucleotides are TGTGCCAGCAGTTTCGGGAGGTCGGCGGAAAAACTGTTTTTT. Residues: CASSFGRSAEKLFF. Based on the CDR3 plus reference TRBV27 and TRBJ1-4, the full variable domain is EAQVTQNPRYLITVTGKKLTVTCSQNMNHEYMSWYRQDPGLGLRQIYYSMNVEVTDKGDVPEGYKVSRKEKRNFPLILESPSPNQTSLYFCASSFGRSAEKLFFGSGTQLSVL.

This sequence joins TRBV4-1 and TRBJ1-4; 7 bases map to TRBD1. Per the germline V gene, CDR1 is MGHRA and CDR2 is YSYEKL. The CDR3 runs to 15 residues. V shed 5 bases, J shed 7 bases, and the junction held 10 bases outside the gene matches. Here the CDR3 DNA reads TGCGCCAGCAGCTACGGGGACAGCGTTGTTGAAAAACTGTTTTTT. Translating gives CASSYGDSVVEKLFF.

The gene calls are TRBV2 and TRBJ2-7; 11 bases align to TRBD1. In germline, CDR1 is SNHLY, CDR2 FYNNEI. Unmatched junction bases numbered 3, after V lost 7 bases and J lost 4 bases. This CDR3 is built from 13 residues. The chain's CDR3 is CASTGTGGYEQYF. The DNA of the CDR3 is TGTGCCAGCACCGGGACAGGGGGTTACGAGCAGTACTTC.